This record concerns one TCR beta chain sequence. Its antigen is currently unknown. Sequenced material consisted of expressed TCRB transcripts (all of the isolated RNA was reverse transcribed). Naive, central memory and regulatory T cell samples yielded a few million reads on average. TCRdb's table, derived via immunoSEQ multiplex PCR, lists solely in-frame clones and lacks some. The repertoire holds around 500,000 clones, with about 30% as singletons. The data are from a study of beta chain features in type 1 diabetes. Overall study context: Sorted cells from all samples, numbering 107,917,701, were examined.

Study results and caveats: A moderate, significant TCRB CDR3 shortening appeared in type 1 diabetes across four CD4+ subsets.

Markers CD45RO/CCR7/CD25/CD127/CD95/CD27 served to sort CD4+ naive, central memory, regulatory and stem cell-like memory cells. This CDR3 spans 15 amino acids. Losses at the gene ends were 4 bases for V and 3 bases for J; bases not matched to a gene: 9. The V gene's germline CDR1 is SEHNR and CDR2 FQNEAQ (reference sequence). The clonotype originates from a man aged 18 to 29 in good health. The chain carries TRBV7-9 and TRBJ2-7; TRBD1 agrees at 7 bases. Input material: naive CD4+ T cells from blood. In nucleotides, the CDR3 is TGTGCCAGCAGCTCCGGGAACAGGGGCCACTACGAGCAGTACTTC. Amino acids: CASSSGNRGHYEQYF.